The sample holds a few counts of the clone carrying this T cell receptor beta chain. The sample is drawn from a study of T cell changes during pregnancy in multiple sclerosis. V lost 6 bases and J 5 bases, leaving 13 bases between the germline ends. CDR1 and CDR2 from the germline V gene are MNHNS and SASEGT. The length of the CDR3 is 13 residues. Here immunoSEQ multiplex PCR was the method, and the copy in TCRdb shows in-frame clones only, minus some. The profile covers more than 55,000 clones, with around 91% appearing a single time and about 7% taken by the ten largest. The clonotype was recovered from a female donor in good health, enrolled as a control in a pregnancy study. V gene TRBV6-1 combines with J gene TRBJ1-1; D gene uncertain. This specimen consisted of peripheral blood, obtained in the third trimester of pregnancy. CDR3 sequence reads: CASSLKVRTEAFF. CDR3 DNA sequence: TGTGCCAGCAGCTTAAAGGTGAGGACTGAAGCTTTCTTT.